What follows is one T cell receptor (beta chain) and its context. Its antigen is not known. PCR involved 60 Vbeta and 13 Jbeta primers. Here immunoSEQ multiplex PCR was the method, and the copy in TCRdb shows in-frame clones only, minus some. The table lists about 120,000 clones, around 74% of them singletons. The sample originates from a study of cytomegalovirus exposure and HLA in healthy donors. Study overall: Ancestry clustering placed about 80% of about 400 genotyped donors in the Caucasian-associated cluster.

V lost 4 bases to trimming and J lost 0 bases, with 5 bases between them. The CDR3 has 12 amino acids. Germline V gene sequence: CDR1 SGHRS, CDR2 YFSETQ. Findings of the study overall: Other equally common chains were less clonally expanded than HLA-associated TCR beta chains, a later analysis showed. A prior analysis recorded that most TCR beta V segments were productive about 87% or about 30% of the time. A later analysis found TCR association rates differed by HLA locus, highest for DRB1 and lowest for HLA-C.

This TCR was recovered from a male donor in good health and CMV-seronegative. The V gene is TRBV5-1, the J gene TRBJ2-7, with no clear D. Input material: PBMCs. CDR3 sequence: CASSASSYEQYF. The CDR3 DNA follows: TGCGCCAGCAGCGCCAGCTCCTACGAGCAGTACTTC.